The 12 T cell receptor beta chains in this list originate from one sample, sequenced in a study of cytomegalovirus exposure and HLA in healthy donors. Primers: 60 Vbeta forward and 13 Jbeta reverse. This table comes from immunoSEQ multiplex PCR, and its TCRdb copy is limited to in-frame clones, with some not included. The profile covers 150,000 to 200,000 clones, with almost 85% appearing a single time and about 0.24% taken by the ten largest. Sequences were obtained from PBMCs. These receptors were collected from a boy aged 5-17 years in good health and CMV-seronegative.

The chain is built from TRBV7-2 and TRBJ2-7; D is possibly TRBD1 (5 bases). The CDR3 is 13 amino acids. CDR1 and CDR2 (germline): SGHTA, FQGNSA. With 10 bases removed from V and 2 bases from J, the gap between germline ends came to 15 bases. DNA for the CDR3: TGTGCCACAAGGGGCACGGTCACCTACGAGCAGTACTTC. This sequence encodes CATRGTVTYEQYF.

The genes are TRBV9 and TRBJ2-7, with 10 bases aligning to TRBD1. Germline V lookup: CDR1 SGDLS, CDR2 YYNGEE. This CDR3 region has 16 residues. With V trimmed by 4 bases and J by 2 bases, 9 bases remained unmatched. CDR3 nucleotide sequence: TGTGCCAGCAGCCCCAATGGCGGGACAGGGGCCTACGAGCAGTACTTC. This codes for CASSPNGGTGAYEQYF.

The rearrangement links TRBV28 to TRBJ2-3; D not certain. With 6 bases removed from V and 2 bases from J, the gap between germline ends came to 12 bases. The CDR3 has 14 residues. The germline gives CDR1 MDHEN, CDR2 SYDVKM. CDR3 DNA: TGTGCCAGCAGATCGGCGAGGAACACAGATACGCAGTATTTT. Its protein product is CASRSARNTDTQYF. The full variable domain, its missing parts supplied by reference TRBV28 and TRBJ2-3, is DVKVTQSSRYLVKRTGEKVFLECVQDMDHENMFWYRQDPGLGLRLIYFSYDVKMKEKGDIPEGYSVSREKKERFSLILESASTNQTSMYLCASRSARNTDTQYFGPGTRLTVL.

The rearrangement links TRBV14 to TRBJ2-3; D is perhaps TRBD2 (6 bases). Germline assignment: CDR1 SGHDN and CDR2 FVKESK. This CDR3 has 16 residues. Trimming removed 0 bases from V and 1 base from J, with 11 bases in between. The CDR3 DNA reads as TGTGCCAGCAGCCAAGATTCGGGACTCCGCACAGATACGCAGTATTTT. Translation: CASSQDSGLRTDTQYF. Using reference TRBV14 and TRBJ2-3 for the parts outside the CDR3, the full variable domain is EAGVTQFPSHSVIEKGQTVTLRCDPISGHDNLYWYRRVMGKEIKFLLHFVKESKQDESGMPNNRFLAERTGGTYSTLKVQPAELEDSGVYFCASSQDSGLRTDTQYFGPGTRLTVL.

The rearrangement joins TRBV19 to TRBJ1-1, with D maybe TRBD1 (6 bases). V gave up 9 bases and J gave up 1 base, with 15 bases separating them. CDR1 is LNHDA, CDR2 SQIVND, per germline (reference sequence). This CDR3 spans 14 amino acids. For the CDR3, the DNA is TGTGCCAGCCGTTTACAGGGAAAGAACACTGAAGCTTTCTTT. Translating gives CASRLQGKNTEAFF. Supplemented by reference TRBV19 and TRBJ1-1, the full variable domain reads DGGITQSPKYLFRKEGQNVTLSCEQNLNHDAMYWYRQDPGQGLRLIYYSQIVNDFQKGDIAEGYSVSREKKESFPLTVTSAQKNPTAFYLCASRLQGKNTEAFFGQGTRLTVV.

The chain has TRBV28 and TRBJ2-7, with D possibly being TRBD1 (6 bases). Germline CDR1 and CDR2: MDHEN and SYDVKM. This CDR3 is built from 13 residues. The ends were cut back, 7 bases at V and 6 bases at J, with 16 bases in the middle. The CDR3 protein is CASTQGADLEQYF. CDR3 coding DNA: TGTGCCAGCACACAGGGAGCCGACCTCGAGCAGTACTTC.

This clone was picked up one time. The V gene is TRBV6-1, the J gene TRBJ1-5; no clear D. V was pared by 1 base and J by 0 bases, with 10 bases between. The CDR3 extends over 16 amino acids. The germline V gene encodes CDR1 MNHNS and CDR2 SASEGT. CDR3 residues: CASSEVSGYSNQPQHF. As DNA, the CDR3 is TGTGCCAGCAGTGAAGTCTCAGGATATAGCAATCAGCCCCAGCATTTT.

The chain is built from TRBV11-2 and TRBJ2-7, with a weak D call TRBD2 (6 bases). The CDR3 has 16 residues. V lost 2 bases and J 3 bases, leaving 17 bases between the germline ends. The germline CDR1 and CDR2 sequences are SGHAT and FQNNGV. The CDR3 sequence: CASSLYREFSGYEQYF. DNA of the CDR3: TGTGCCAGCAGCTTATATCGGGAGTTTTCGGGCTACGAGCAGTACTTC.

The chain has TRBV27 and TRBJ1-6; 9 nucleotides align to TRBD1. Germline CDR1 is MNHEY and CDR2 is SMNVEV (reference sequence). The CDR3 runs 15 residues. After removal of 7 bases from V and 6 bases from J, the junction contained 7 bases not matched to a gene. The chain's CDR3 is CASTLRTGANSPLHF. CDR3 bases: TGTGCCAGCACCTTAAGGACAGGGGCTAATTCACCCCTCCACTTT.

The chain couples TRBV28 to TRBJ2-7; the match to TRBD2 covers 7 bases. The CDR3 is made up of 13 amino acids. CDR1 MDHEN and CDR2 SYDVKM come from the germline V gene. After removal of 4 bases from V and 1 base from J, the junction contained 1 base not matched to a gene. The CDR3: CASSSGLSYEQYF. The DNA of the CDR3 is TGTGCCAGCAGTTCGGGACTATCCTACGAGCAGTACTTC.

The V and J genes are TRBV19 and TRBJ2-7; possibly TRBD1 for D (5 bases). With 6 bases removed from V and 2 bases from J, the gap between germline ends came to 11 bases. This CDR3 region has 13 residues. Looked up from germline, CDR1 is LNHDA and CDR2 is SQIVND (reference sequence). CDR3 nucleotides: TGTGCCAGTAGGGGGCAAGTTACCTACGAGCAGTACTTC. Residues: CASRGQVTYEQYF.

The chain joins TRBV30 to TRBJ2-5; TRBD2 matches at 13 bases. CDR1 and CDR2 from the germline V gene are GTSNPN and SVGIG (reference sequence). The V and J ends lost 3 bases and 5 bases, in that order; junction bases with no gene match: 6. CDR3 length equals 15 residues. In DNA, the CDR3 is TGTGCCTGGAGCTGGACTAGCGGGGGACGGGAGACCCAGTACTTC. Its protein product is CAWSWTSGGRETQYF.